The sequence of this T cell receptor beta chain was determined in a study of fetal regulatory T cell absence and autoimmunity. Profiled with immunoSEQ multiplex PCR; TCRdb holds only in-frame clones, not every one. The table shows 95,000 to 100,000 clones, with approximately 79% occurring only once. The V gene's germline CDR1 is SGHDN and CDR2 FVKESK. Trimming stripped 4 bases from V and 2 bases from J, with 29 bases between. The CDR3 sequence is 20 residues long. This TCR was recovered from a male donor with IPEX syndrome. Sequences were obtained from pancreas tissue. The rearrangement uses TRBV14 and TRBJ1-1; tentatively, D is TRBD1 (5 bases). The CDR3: CASSRIVKLDSEWDNTEAFF. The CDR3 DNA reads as TGTGCCAGCAGCCGAATCGTTAAGTTGGACTCTGAGTGGGACAACACTGAAGCTTTCTTT.